One TCR beta chain is described in this entry. This clonotype has a count of ten or more. Its antigen specificity is not known. No much larger clonotype is one base removed from it; base qualities were not supplied. These data are taken from a study of spatial heterogeneity in lung cancer (dated by TCRdb to the late 2010s). Notes on the research overall: More beta-chain than alpha-chain transcripts were consistently detected, likely reflecting higher beta-chain transcript abundance. TCR transcript counts in tumor regions correlated strongly with a T cell transcriptional module score from matched bulk RNA-seq. In the raw uncorrected reads, each unique combination of TCR and UMI appeared more than ten times on average. At surgery, both alpha and beta chains were TCR-sequenced in 220 tumor regions, approximately 64 matched nontumor lung samples and a few dozen PBMC samples. In non-small cell lung cancer, the study quantitatively compared TCR alpha and beta repertoires across several tumor regions, matched nontumor lung, and blood. Nonsynonymous mutation counts, determined by whole-exome sequencing of tumor tissue, were related to features of the TCR repertoire.

The intended sense of this specimen's time point label: sample taken at primary tumor resection. Donors were some 70 patients with early-stage, untreated non-small cell lung cancer from the lung TRACERx cohort. TCR sequencing used whole RNA extracted from tumor and nontumor lung tissue, or from cryopreserved PBMC samples, without cell sorting. Only patients for whom sufficient RNA was available from at least two tumor regions were selected for TCR sequencing. Before selection, tumor and adjacent nontumor lung specimens were reviewed by a lung pathologist. Libraries came from 5' RACE. TCRdb names NextSeq 500 as the instrument used. In the TCR library protocol, a unique molecular identifier was attached to each TCR cDNA molecule so that PCR and sequencing errors could be corrected. In the source study's methods: TCR identification, UMI-based error correction and CDR3 extraction were all carried out with Decombinator tools. TCRs above a frequency of 2 per 1,000, corresponding to the top 1% of the tumor frequency distribution, were defined as expanded. Expanded tumor TCRs statistically deemed absent (corrected P<0.05) from at least one tumor region were classed as regional, and all other expanded tumor TCRs were classed as ubiquitous. Renyi diversity was computed with the R vegan package after each repertoire had been subsampled 100 times to 5,000 TCRs. To build CDR3 similarity networks, amino acid triplet string-kernel similarity was used, and CDR3s were connected when their pairwise similarity was above 0.82. Through fastp at Q25 and MiXCR, TCRdb rebuilt clones from the public reads, retaining in-frame beta chains. Each entry is one CDR3 protein sequence, shown with its most common DNA and genes. The V and J calls follow TCRdb's processing rather than the paper's. The sample profile shows 9,500 to 11,000 distinct CDR3 sequences; approximately 7.9% of them were found once. Roughly 22% of the sample comes from the top ten.

From the cysteine up to the phenylalanine, the CDR3 has a length of 12 residues. Left in the record is the CDR3 DNA by itself, 36 bases read in frame from the first base. The junction shows trimming of 2 bases on V and 4 bases on J, plus 5 bases between the germline ends. Per the germline V gene (reference sequence), SEHNR is the CDR1 and FQNEAQ is the CDR2. Here is what the overall study found, with its caveats: Estimated TCR-seq coverage of tumor T cells was only approximately 7.4% for alpha chains and roughly 13% for beta chains. The number of expanded intratumoral alpha and beta TCRs correlated with the tumor nonsynonymous mutation count. The count of ubiquitous expanded TCRs correlated with the count of ubiquitous nonsynonymous mutations, and the count of regional expanded TCRs correlated with the count of regional nonsynonymous mutations. Additional single-cell paired TCR alpha and beta sequencing was considered necessary to confirm, at a functional level, the hypothesis that regional TCRs recognize regional mutations.

The material was lung tumor tissue, obtained at surgery. Here the chain combines TRBV7-9 and TRBJ1-2; the D gene lacks a confident call. This TCR was recovered from a female donor with early-stage non-small cell lung cancer. CDR3 protein: CASSLNGYGYTF. The nucleotides read TGTGCCAGCAGCTTAAACGGCTATGGCTACACCTTC.